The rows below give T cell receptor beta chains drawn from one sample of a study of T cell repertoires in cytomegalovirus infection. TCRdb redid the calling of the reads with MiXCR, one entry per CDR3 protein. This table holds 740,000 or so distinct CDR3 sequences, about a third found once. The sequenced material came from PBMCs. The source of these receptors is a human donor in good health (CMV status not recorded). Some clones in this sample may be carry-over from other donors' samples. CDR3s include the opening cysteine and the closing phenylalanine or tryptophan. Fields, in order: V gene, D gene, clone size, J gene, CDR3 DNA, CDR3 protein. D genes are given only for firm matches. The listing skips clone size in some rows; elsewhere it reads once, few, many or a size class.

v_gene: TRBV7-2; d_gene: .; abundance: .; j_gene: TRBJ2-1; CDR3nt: TGTGCCAGCAGCTTAGTCCCCAGGTCCAATGAGCAGTTCTTC; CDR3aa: CASSLVPRSNEQFF
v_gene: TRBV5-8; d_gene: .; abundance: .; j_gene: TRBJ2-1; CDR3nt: TGTGCCAGCAGCACCCAGGGATCCCCCCGGTTCTTC; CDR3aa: CASSTQGSPRFF
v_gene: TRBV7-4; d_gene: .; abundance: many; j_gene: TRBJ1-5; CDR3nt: TGTGCCAGCAGCCAAGACAGGAAGAAGGGATTTAGCAATCAGCCCCAGCATTTT; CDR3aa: CASSQDRKKGFSNQPQHF
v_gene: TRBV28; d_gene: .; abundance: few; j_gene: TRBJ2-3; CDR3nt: TGTGCCAGCAGTTTTTACGTTCAGGACACAGATACGCAGTATTTT; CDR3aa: CASSFYVQDTDTQYF
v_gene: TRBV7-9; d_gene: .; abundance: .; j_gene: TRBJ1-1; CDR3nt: TGTGCCAGCAGCCCCCGTGAGGGGTGGTTATCTGAAGCTTTCTTT; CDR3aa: CASSPREGWLSEAFF
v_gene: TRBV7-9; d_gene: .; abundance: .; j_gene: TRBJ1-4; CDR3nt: TGTGCCAGCAGCCTAGGACAGCTACCTAATGAAAAACTGTTTTTT; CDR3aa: CASSLGQLPNEKLFF
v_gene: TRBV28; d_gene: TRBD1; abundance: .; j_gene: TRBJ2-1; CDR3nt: TGTGCCAGCACGGGACAGCTGGAAAACAATGAGCAGTTCTTC; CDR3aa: CASTGQLENNEQFF
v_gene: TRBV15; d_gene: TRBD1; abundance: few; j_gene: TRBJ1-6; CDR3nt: TGTGCCACCAGCGGAAGACGGGGGACAGGGGGGTATTCACCCCTCCACTTT; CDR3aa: CATSGRRGTGGYSPLHF
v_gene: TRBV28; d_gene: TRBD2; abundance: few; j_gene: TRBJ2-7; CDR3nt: TGTGCCAGCAGACGGACTAGCGCTGCCTACGAGCAGTACTTC; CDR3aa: CASRRTSAAYEQYF
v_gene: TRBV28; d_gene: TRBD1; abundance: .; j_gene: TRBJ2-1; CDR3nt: TGTGCCAGCAAACAGACAGGGTCGTTATGGGAGCAGTTCTTC; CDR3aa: CASKQTGSLWEQFF
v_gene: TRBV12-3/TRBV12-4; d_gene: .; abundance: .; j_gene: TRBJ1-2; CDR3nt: TGTGCCAGCACCCTAGGCCTTGACATCTATGGCTACACCTTC; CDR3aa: CASTLGLDIYGYTF
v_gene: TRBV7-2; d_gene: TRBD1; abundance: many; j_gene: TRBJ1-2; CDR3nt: TGTGCCAGCAGCTACGATCGGACAGGGCTCGGATATGGCTACACCTTC; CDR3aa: CASSYDRTGLGYGYTF
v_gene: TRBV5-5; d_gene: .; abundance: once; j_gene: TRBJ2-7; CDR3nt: TGTGCCAGCAGCCCTTACCACATTTCCTCCTACGAGCAGTACTTC; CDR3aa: CASSPYHISSYEQYF